The 21 T cell receptor beta chains presented below share a single source sample, sequenced in a study of blood T cell repertoires in COVID-19. Using immunoSEQ multiplex PCR, the repertoire was profiled, and TCRdb retains in-frame clones only, with some absent. The repertoire holds 200,000 to 300,000 clones, with around four fifths as singletons. The source material was peripheral blood. These receptors came from a woman in her 70s with acute or convalescent COVID-19.

The chain is built from TRBV4-3 and TRBJ1-2; D ambiguous. The CDR3 is 13 residues long. Germline-derived CDR1 and CDR2 are LGHNA and YSLEER. Trimming removed 0 bases at V and 4 bases at J, with 6 bases between. Written as DNA, the CDR3 is TGCGCCAGCAGCCAAGAACCCGGCTATGGCTACACCTTC. Translated, it gives CASSQEPGYGYTF.

The rearrangement uses TRBV19 and TRBJ1-2, with D unresolved. The length of the CDR3 is 13 residues. Germline V gene lookup returns CDR1 LNHDA and CDR2 SQIVND (reference sequence). Trimming took 10 bases from V and 5 from J, leaving 17 bases between them. CDR3 bases: TGTGCCACCGGGGTGAACAGTTTATATGGCTACACCTTC. This translates into CATGVNSLYGYTF. The full variable domain, its missing parts supplied by reference TRBV19 and TRBJ1-2, is DGGITQSPKYLFRKEGQNVTLSCEQNLNHDAMYWYRQDPGQGLRLIYYSQIVNDFQKGDIAEGYSVSREKKESFPLTVTSAQKNPTAFYLCATGVNSLYGYTFGSGTRLTVV.

CDR3 region: CASSQDTAGNTIYF. The CDR3 region has the DNA TGTGCCAGCAGCCAAGATACAGCTGGAAACACCATATATTTT. The V and J genes are TRBV3-1 (or the pseudogene TRBV3-2) and TRBJ1-3, with D unclear. V was pared by 0 bases and J by 2 bases, with 5 bases between. This CDR3 comprises 14 residues. Germline CDR1 and CDR2: LGHDT and YNNKEL (reference sequence).

J is TRBJ1-6 and V is TRBV15; D gene unclear. The CDR3 covers 13 residues. V shed 4 bases and J shed 6 bases, with 7 bases lying between them. The germline V gene encodes CDR1 LNHNV and CDR2 YYDKDF (reference sequence). The CDR3 region has the DNA TGTGCCACCAGCACAGTATCTAATTCACCCCTCCACTTT. The encoded protein is CATSTVSNSPLHF.

The chain couples TRBV18 to TRBJ2-7, with D perhaps TRBD1 (6 bases). Germline V CDR1 and CDR2: KGHSH, LQKENI. The CDR3 totals 16 residues. V was trimmed by 3 bases and J by 2 bases, leaving 17 bases between them. This CDR3 is CASSPQTGTLTYEQYF. CDR3 nucleotide sequence: TGTGCCAGCTCACCGCAGACCGGGACACTAACCTACGAGCAGTACTTC.

The V and J genes are TRBV15 and TRBJ1-1; the D is unclear. CDR3 length: 14 residues. In germline, CDR1 is LNHNV, CDR2 YYDKDF (reference sequence). V lost 0 bases and J 1 base, leaving 6 bases between the germline ends. Written as DNA, the CDR3 is TGTGCCACCAGCAGAGATCAGGCGAACACTGAAGCTTTCTTT. It specifies CATSRDQANTEAFF.

This chain joins TRBV19 and TRBJ2-6, with a possible D match to TRBD2 (7 bases). This CDR3 is built from 14 residues. Trimming took off 7 bases at V and 4 bases at J, with 11 bases between the two ends. Germline V gene lookup returns CDR1 LNHDA and CDR2 SQIVND (reference sequence). The CDR3 DNA sequence: TGTGCCAGTATGGCGGGGGCAGGGGCCAACGTCCTGACTTTC. Protein product: CASMAGAGANVLTF.

V is TRBV7-2 and J is TRBJ1-5; 7 positions match TRBD1. The CDR3 loop spans 15 amino acids. Germline V lookup: CDR1 SGHTA, CDR2 FQGNSA. V shed 5 bases and J 0 bases; nucleotides not matched to a gene: 4. CDR3 nucleotides: TGTGCCAGCAGCCCAGGGACAGCTAGCAATCAGCCCCAGCATTTT. It encodes CASSPGTASNQPQHF.

This clone was found a few times. This chain uses TRBV10-1 with TRBJ2-5, with a possible D match to TRBD2 (5 bases). Deletions cut 6 bases from V and 3 bases from J, with 23 bases between. Germline V lookup: CDR1 WNHNN, CDR2 SYGVQD (reference sequence). The CDR3 totals 17 residues. The CDR3 region is CASSLGGLRAQKETQYF. Written as DNA, the CDR3 is TGCGCCAGCAGCCTCGGAGGACTTCGCGCCCAAAAAGAGACCCAGTACTTC.

The V gene is TRBV30, the J gene TRBJ2-6; D not certain. CDR3 length: 16 amino acids. The V end was cut by 0 bases, the J end by 1 base, with 10 bases between. Germline V lookup: CDR1 GTSNPN, CDR2 SVGIG (reference sequence). Here the CDR3 DNA reads TGTGCCTGGAGTGTAATTCGGGTATCTGGGGCCAACGTCCTGACTTTC. This sequence encodes CAWSVIRVSGANVLTF.

This chain joins TRBV24-1 and TRBJ2-1, with D possibly matching TRBD1 (8 bases). V was shortened by 0 bases and J by 7 bases, with 12 bases between the two germline ends. The CDR3 consists of 15 residues. CDR1 and CDR2 from the germline V gene are KGHDR and SFDVKD. CDR3 DNA sequence: TGTGCCACCAGTGATTTGGGACAGGGAGGGAATGAGCAGTTCTTC. It is translated as CATSDLGQGGNEQFF.

This chain's CDR3 is CASSPTGYLYSNQPQHF. The CDR3 nucleotides are TGTGCCAGCAGTCCGACAGGGTACCTTTATAGCAATCAGCCCCAGCATTTT. This chain links TRBV28 with TRBJ1-5; 7 positions agree with TRBD1. Germline assignment: CDR1 MDHEN and CDR2 SYDVKM. Trimming at V came to 5 bases and at J to 0 bases, leaving 10 bases not matched to a gene. CDR3 length: 17 residues.

The chain has TRBV5-1 and TRBJ1-2, with a tentative D call TRBD1 (6 bases). Looked up from germline, CDR1 is SGHRS and CDR2 is YFSETQ. CDR3 length equals 15 residues. Deletions cut 0 bases from V and 4 bases from J, with 13 bases between. The CDR3 bases are TGCGCCAGCAGCTTGGAACGGGGGGCGGTCTATGGCTACACCTTC. Its translation is CASSLERGAVYGYTF. Based on the CDR3 plus reference TRBV5-1 and TRBJ1-2, the full variable domain is KAGVTQTPRYLIKTRGQQVTLSCSPISGHRSVSWYQQTPGQGLQFLFEYFSETQRNKGNFPGRFSGRQFSNSRSEMNVSTLELGDSALYLCASSLERGAVYGYTFGSGTRLTVV.

The chain couples TRBV29-1 to TRBJ2-1; 11 nucleotides agree with TRBD2. V lost 7 bases to trimming and J lost 0 bases; unmatched junction nucleotides: 2. The germline CDR1 and CDR2 sequences are SQVTM and ANQGSEA. The CDR3 consists of 14 residues. CDR3 sequence reads: CSGSGGASYNEQFF. Here the CDR3 DNA reads TGCAGCGGTAGCGGGGGGGCCTCCTACAATGAGCAGTTCTTC.

This clone occurred once. The chain recombines TRBV28 with TRBJ1-3; 8 nucleotides match TRBD1. Germline V lookup: CDR1 MDHEN, CDR2 SYDVKM. With V trimmed by 5 bases and J by 0 bases, 6 bases remained unmatched. CDR3 length: 16 residues. The CDR3 coding sequence is TGTGCCAGCAGTCCCACGGGACAGGTCTCTGGAAACACCATATATTTT. Translating gives CASSPTGQVSGNTIYF.

The chain combines TRBV7-2 with TRBJ1-1; TRBD1 is a possible D gene (5 bases). Germline V CDR1 and CDR2: SGHTA, FQGNSA. Trimming removed 3 bases from V and 0 bases from J, with 11 bases in between. The CDR3 consists of 15 residues. The CDR3 coding sequence is TGTGCCAGCAGCTTGGGGCAAGTGGTGAACACTGAAGCTTTCTTT. It translates to CASSLGQVVNTEAFF.

The chain recombines TRBV5-4 with TRBJ1-3; the D is unclear. V lost 1 base and J lost 8, with 10 bases in between. Germline V CDR1 and CDR2: SGHNT, YYREEE (reference sequence). The length of the CDR3 is 13 residues. The CDR3 region is CASSLRGGDTIYF. CDR3 DNA sequence: TGTGCCAGCAGCTTGAGAGGCGGCGACACCATATATTTT.

The chain uses TRBV7-6 and TRBJ1-2; D remains unclear. Germline CDR1 and CDR2: SGHVS and FNYEAQ. Trimming took 1 base from V and 4 from J, leaving 4 bases between them. The length of the CDR3 is 12 residues. CDR3 DNA sequence: TGTGCCAGCAGCTTAGGGGCCTATGGCTACACCTTC. It yields the protein CASSLGAYGYTF. The whole variable domain, filled in from reference TRBV7-6 and TRBJ1-2, reads GAGVSQSPRYKVTKRGQDVALRCDPISGHVSLYWYRQALGQGPEFLTYFNYEAQQDKSGLPNDRFSAERPEGSISTLTIQRTEQRDSAMYRCASSLGAYGYTFGSGTRLTVV.

The CDR3 nucleotides read TGTGCCAGCAGCTCTACTCCAGGGGCGGAAAAACTGTTTTTT. Amino acid sequence: CASSSTPGAEKLFF. The rearrangement joins TRBV11-3 to TRBJ1-4; possible D gene TRBD1, 6 bases. Trimming removed 4 bases from V and 8 bases from J, with 14 bases in between. CDR3 length equals 14 residues. Per germline, CDR1 SGHNT and CDR2 YENEEA.

The V gene is TRBV5-4, the J gene TRBJ1-1; TRBD1 aligns across 7 bases. The germline V gene encodes CDR1 SGHNT and CDR2 YYREEE (reference sequence). The CDR3 is 16 amino acids. The V and J ends lost 5 bases and 0 bases, in that order; junction bases with no gene match: 10. CDR3 DNA: TGTGCCAGCAGAAAGACAGGGACGGGCTTGAACACTGAAGCTTTCTTT. It codes for CASRKTGTGLNTEAFF.

This chain connects TRBV10-3 to TRBJ1-3, with D uncertain. Trimming took off 11 bases at V and 0 bases at J, with 14 bases between the two ends. From germline, CDR1 is ENHRY and CDR2 SYGVKD. The CDR3 extends over 14 amino acids. The CDR3 reads CAVRQESSGNTIYF. The CDR3 bases are TGTGCCGTTAGACAAGAAAGCTCTGGAAACACCATATATTTT.